This is a list of T cell receptor beta chains from one sample in a study of cytomegalovirus exposure and HLA in healthy donors. Sequencing used immunoSEQ multiplex PCR; TCRdb keeps in-frame clones, though not all of them. The data hold about 190,000 clones, with approximately 78% observed a single time. Material for sequencing was PBMCs. These receptors were obtained from a young woman in good health and CMV-seronegative. CDR3s include the opening cysteine and the closing phenylalanine or tryptophan. The order of the fields is V gene, J gene, D gene, clone size, CDR3 protein, CDR3 DNA. A D gene is named only where the DNA matches it firmly. Expanded clones are given a class, and other clones once, few, many or no size at all.

v_gene: TRBV15; j_gene: TRBJ1-2; d_gene: -; abundance: -; CDR3aa: CATSNDRFYGYTF; CDR3nt: TGTGCCACCAGCAATGACAGGTTCTATGGATACACCTTC
v_gene: TRBV5-1; j_gene: TRBJ2-7; d_gene: TRBD2; abundance: -; CDR3aa: CASSGGGLEQYF; CDR3nt: TGCGCCAGCAGCGGGGGGGGTCTGGAGCAGTACTTC
v_gene: TRBV6-5; j_gene: TRBJ2-7; d_gene: TRBD1; abundance: -; CDR3aa: CASSWGQGGYEQYF; CDR3nt: TGTGCCAGCAGTTGGGGACAGGGCGGCTACGAGCAGTACTTC
v_gene: TRBV7-2; j_gene: TRBJ2-7; d_gene: -; abundance: -; CDR3aa: CASSSHGGYIYEQYF; CDR3nt: TGTGCCAGCAGCTCCCACGGGGGTTATATCTACGAGCAGTACTTC
v_gene: TRBV5-1; j_gene: TRBJ2-7; d_gene: -; abundance: -; CDR3aa: CASSPDSSYEQYF; CDR3nt: TGTGCCAGCAGCCCCGACAGTTCCTACGAGCAGTACTTC
v_gene: TRBV11-3; j_gene: TRBJ2-7; d_gene: -; abundance: -; CDR3aa: CASSPGQMNSYEQYF; CDR3nt: TGTGCCAGCAGCCCCGGACAGATGAACTCCTACGAGCAGTACTTC
v_gene: TRBV5-8; j_gene: TRBJ2-5; d_gene: -; abundance: -; CDR3aa: CASSLGGGETQYF; CDR3nt: TGTGCCAGCAGCTTGGGAGGGGGAGAGACCCAGTACTTC
v_gene: TRBV28; j_gene: TRBJ2-6; d_gene: TRBD1; abundance: -; CDR3aa: CASHRGLAGANVLTF; CDR3nt: TGTGCCAGCCACAGGGGGTTAGCTGGGGCCAACGTCCTGACTTTC
v_gene: TRBV29-1; j_gene: TRBJ2-7; d_gene: TRBD2; abundance: -; CDR3aa: CSVEFAGGPHSYEQYF; CDR3nt: TGCAGCGTTGAATTTGCGGGAGGGCCTCACTCCTACGAGCAGTACTTC
v_gene: TRBV11-2; j_gene: TRBJ2-2; d_gene: TRBD2; abundance: -; CDR3aa: CASSLETSGGAGELFF; CDR3nt: TGTGCCAGCAGCTTAGAGACTAGCGGGGGGGCTGGGGAGCTGTTTTTT
v_gene: TRBV6-6; j_gene: TRBJ1-1; d_gene: TRBD1; abundance: -; CDR3aa: CASSYSTGGYTEAFF; CDR3nt: TGTGCCAGCAGTTACTCGACAGGGGGATACACTGAAGCTTTCTTT
v_gene: TRBV27; j_gene: TRBJ2-1; d_gene: -; abundance: -; CDR3aa: CASSLRGREQFF; CDR3nt: TGTGCCAGCAGTTTAAGGGGCCGCGAGCAGTTCTTC
v_gene: TRBV28; j_gene: TRBJ2-4; d_gene: -; abundance: -; CDR3aa: CASSTSDLAKNIQYF; CDR3nt: TGTGCCAGCAGTACGAGCGATCTAGCCAAAAACATTCAGTACTTC
v_gene: TRBV18; j_gene: TRBJ2-7; d_gene: -; abundance: -; CDR3aa: CASSPNPSRTTYEQYF; CDR3nt: TGTGCCAGCTCACCTAACCCCTCCAGGACTACCTACGAGCAGTACTTC
v_gene: TRBV28; j_gene: TRBJ2-7; d_gene: TRBD1; abundance: -; CDR3aa: CASRSPPPKGQGRVYEQYF; CDR3nt: TGTGCCAGTCGATCACCCCCTCCCAAAGGACAGGGAAGAGTCTACGAGCAGTACTTC
v_gene: TRBV9; j_gene: TRBJ2-7; d_gene: -; abundance: -; CDR3aa: CASSVAAFATAYEQYF; CDR3nt: TGTGCCAGCAGCGTAGCCGCGTTCGCGACTGCCTACGAGCAGTACTTC
v_gene: TRBV4-1; j_gene: TRBJ2-7; d_gene: TRBD2; abundance: once; CDR3aa: CASSQESGLVVVTYGQYF; CDR3nt: TGCGCCAGCAGCCAAGAATCAGGACTAGTCGTCGTGACCTACGGGCAGTACTTC
v_gene: TRBV7-6; j_gene: TRBJ1-5; d_gene: TRBD1; abundance: -; CDR3aa: CASSSDRGRDQPQHF; CDR3nt: TGTGCCAGCAGCTCGGACAGGGGCCGAGATCAGCCCCAGCATTTT
v_gene: TRBV6-5; j_gene: TRBJ2-3; d_gene: -; abundance: -; CDR3aa: CASRETSFADTQYF; CDR3nt: TGTGCCAGCAGGGAAACTAGTTTCGCAGATACGCAGTATTTT
v_gene: TRBV7-9; j_gene: TRBJ2-5; d_gene: TRBD1; abundance: -; CDR3aa: CASSADRGETQYF; CDR3nt: TGTGCCAGCAGCGCGGACAGGGGGGAGACCCAGTACTTC